The source of this T cell receptor beta chain is a study of blood T cell repertoires in COVID-19. Assignments of participants to cohorts depended upon their own reported clinical history. Either two negative PCRs, clearance, or symptom resolution qualified Cohort 3 donors as recovered. Authors' processing steps: Amplification of reference gene primers was used by the study to estimate nucleated cell counts. Assay used: immunoSEQ multiplex PCR; TCRdb lists only in-frame clones, some missing. For V, J and clone size, that table is used; D and trimming come from the DNA. The table shows under 500,000 clones, with around 91% occurring only once. V lost 4 bases, J lost 4 bases, and 7 bases stayed unmatched. This CDR3 region has 15 residues. The germline V gene encodes CDR1 SGHRS and CDR2 YFSETQ.

The TCR sequence derives from a young man who had recovered from COVID-19. The rearrangement links TRBV5-1 to TRBJ2-1; TRBD2 aligns across 8 bases. Source material: PBMCs or T cells enriched from blood (not recorded which). CDR3 region: CASSVTSGQYNEQFF. The DNA for the CDR3 is TGCGCCAGCAGCGTCACTAGCGGACAATACAATGAGCAGTTCTTC.